These 28 T cell receptor beta chains were all obtained from the same sample, sequenced in a study of OX40 agonist ivuxolimab in advanced cancers. TCRdb's copy holds only in-frame clones and misses some; the assay was immunoSEQ multiplex PCR. The data contain 11,000 or so clones, approximately 80% of them singletons. The input for sequencing was CD4+ or CD8+ T cells sorted from blood, taken in a trial of the OX40 agonist ivuxolimab. The receptors were sampled from an adult with an advanced solid tumor such as melanoma, head and neck, liver or kidney cancer.

The genes are TRBV11-3 and TRBJ2-1, with 8 bases identical to TRBD1. V shed 5 bases and J 5 bases; nucleotides not matched to a gene: 8. This CDR3 contains 15 residues. The germline V gene encodes CDR1 SGHNT and CDR2 YENEEA. CDR3 loop: CASSTGGTRDNEQFF. The CDR3 DNA follows: TGTGCCAGCAGCACAGGGGGGACCCGAGACAATGAGCAGTTCTTC.

V is TRBV11-2 and J is TRBJ2-5; possible D gene TRBD2, 6 bases. The V gene lost 1 base and the J gene lost 2 bases, with 11 bases spanning the gap. This CDR3 contains 15 residues. Germline CDR1 SGHAT, CDR2 FQNNGV. The CDR3: CASSLGRREQETQYF. Written as DNA, the CDR3 is TGTGCCAGCAGCTTAGGACGGAGGGAGCAAGAGACCCAGTACTTC.

The chain recombines TRBV6-6 with TRBJ2-7; D gene unclear. V was trimmed by 6 bases and J by 1 base, leaving 4 bases between them. Germline assignment: CDR1 MNHNY and CDR2 SVGAGI (reference sequence). This CDR3 region has 11 residues. The CDR3 protein is CASSGSYEQYF. CDR3 DNA: TGTGCCAGCAGCGGATCCTACGAGCAGTACTTC.

This chain uses TRBV4-1 with TRBJ1-3, with 7 bases identical to TRBD1. Trimming cost V 1 base and J 0 bases; bases outside gene matches: 12. The CDR3 sequence is 19 residues long. Germline values: CDR1 MGHRA, CDR2 YSYEKL. CDR3 nucleotides: TGCGCCAGCAGCCAAGTATATAGGACAGGCGGACACTCTGGAAACACCATATATTTT. The encoded protein is CASSQVYRTGGHSGNTIYF.

This clone has just a few counts. The J gene is TRBJ1-2, the V gene TRBV5-6; no definite D call. The CDR3 is 13 residues long. Trimming removed 0 bases at V and 8 bases at J, with 11 bases between. Germline V gene data show CDR1 as SGHDT and CDR2 as YYEEEE. The CDR3 coding sequence is TGTGCCAGCAGCTTGGGGGCGTTGGAGGGCTACACCTTC. Translating it yields CASSLGALEGYTF.

This clone has only a few counts. This chain connects TRBV4-1 to TRBJ1-5; D is ambiguous. V lost 0 bases to trimming and J lost 7 bases, with 10 bases between them. The CDR3 has 14 residues. Germline V gene lookup returns CDR1 MGHRA and CDR2 YSYEKL. Written as DNA, the CDR3 is TGCGCCAGCAGCCAAGAGGTGACCGCGCAGCCCCAGCATTTT. Protein: CASSQEVTAQPQHF.

Only a few counts were recorded for this clone. The rearrangement links TRBV5-1 to TRBJ2-7; the match to TRBD2 covers 8 bases. In germline, CDR1 is SGHRS, CDR2 YFSETQ. Trimming took 3 bases from V and 2 from J; bases not matched to a gene: 7. CDR3 length: 15 residues. CDR3 DNA sequence: TGCGCCAGCAGCTCGAGCGGGGGTGTCGCCTACGAGCAGTACTTC. Its translation is CASSSSGGVAYEQYF.

This chain joins TRBV6-1 and TRBJ1-1; TRBD1 might be the D (6 bases). Germline loops: CDR1 MNHNS, CDR2 SASEGT. V lost 8 bases and J 5 bases, leaving 9 bases between the germline ends. CDR3 length: 11 residues. CDR3 protein: CASAQGTEAFF. CDR3 DNA: TGTGCCAGCGCCCAGGGGACTGAAGCTTTCTTT.

The rearrangement joins TRBV7-9 to TRBJ1-6; tentative D call: TRBD1 (6 bases). The CDR3 length is 17 residues. Germline V gene lookup returns CDR1 SEHNR and CDR2 FQNEAQ (reference sequence). V was clipped by 5 bases and J by 4 bases, with 18 bases between them. The CDR3 DNA is TGTGCCAGCAGCCCGGACAGATCTCGGGGGTATAATTCACCCCTCCACTTT. It encodes CASSPDRSRGYNSPLHF.

The rearrangement links TRBV6-5 to TRBJ2-1; D is unclear. This CDR3 has 12 amino acids. Germline V gene lookup returns CDR1 MNHEY and CDR2 SVGAGI. Trimming removed 2 bases at V and 8 bases at J, with 7 bases between. The CDR3 is CASSYGWDEQFF. In DNA form, the CDR3 reads TGTGCCAGCAGTTACGGGTGGGATGAGCAGTTCTTC.

This rearrangement joins TRBV7-2 to TRBJ2-3; TRBD2 agrees at 8 bases. There are 19 residues in the CDR3. Germline V lookup: CDR1 SGHTA, CDR2 FQGNSA. Unmatched junction bases numbered 17, after V lost 0 bases and J lost 6 bases. In nucleotides, the CDR3 is TGTGCCAGCAGCTTAGCCGGGGGGGCTGCCCACTCAGACTCGGATACGCAGTATTTT. As protein: CASSLAGGAAHSDSDTQYF.

The chain recombines TRBV11-2 with TRBJ2-7, with no clear D. The germline V and J ends were trimmed by 1 base and 6 bases, with 4 bases remaining between them. CDR3 length: 11 residues. From germline, CDR1 is SGHAT and CDR2 FQNNGV. CDR3 nucleotide sequence: TGTGCCAGCAGCTTAGGGTCCGAGCAGTACTTC. Its translation: CASSLGSEQYF.

The V call is TRBV4-1, the J call TRBJ2-3, with TRBD2 matching over 10 bases. The V segment lost 0 bases and the J segment 1 base; nucleotides outside the gene matches: 10. The CDR3 consists of 19 residues. Germline-derived CDR1 and CDR2 are MGHRA and YSYEKL. The DNA of the CDR3 is TGCGCCAGCAGCCAAGATTCCCTGATAGCGGGGGGAGGCACAGATACGCAGTATTTT. As protein: CASSQDSLIAGGGTDTQYF.

The chain employs TRBV29-1 and TRBJ1-1, with D possibly matching TRBD1 (6 bases). Germline CDR1 SQVTM, CDR2 ANQGSEA. CDR3 length: 13 amino acids. Trimming took 7 bases from V and 4 from J, leaving 16 bases between them. Here the CDR3 reads CSATQGGSTEAFF. CDR3 bases: TGCAGCGCCACACAGGGTGGGTCCACTGAAGCTTTCTTT. Drawing the rest from reference TRBV29-1 and TRBJ1-1, the complete variable domain is SAVISQKPSRDICQRGTSLTIQCQVDSQVTMMFWYRQQPGQSLTLIATANQGSEATYESGFVIDKFPISRPNLTFSTLTVSNMSPEDSSIYLCSATQGGSTEAFFGQGTRLTVV.

The chain links TRBV7-9 to TRBJ2-3, with TRBD2 matching 15 bases. V lost 7 bases, J lost 4 bases, and 15 bases stayed unmatched. This CDR3 comprises 19 residues. Germline lookup yields CDR1 SEHNR and CDR2 FQNEAQ (reference sequence). The CDR3 sequence: CASTSGTSGGPVVADTQYF. CDR3 DNA: TGTGCCAGCACCTCAGGGACTAGCGGGGGGCCGGTAGTGGCAGATACGCAGTATTTT. Drawing the rest from reference TRBV7-9 and TRBJ2-3, the complete variable domain is DTGVSQNPRHKITKRGQNVTFRCDPISEHNRLYWYRQTLGQGPEFLTYFQNEAQLEKSRLLSDRFSAERPKGSFSTLEIQRTEQGDSAMYLCASTSGTSGGPVVADTQYFGPGTRLTVL.

V usage is TRBV4-1 and J usage is TRBJ1-5, with a weak D call TRBD1 (6 bases). Trimming left V 4 bases short and J 1 base short, with 17 bases between. The germline V gene has CDR1 MGHRA and CDR2 YSYEKL. The CDR3 loop spans 17 amino acids. CDR3 sequence (DNA): TGCGCCAGCAGCCCTTACACAGGGTTGGAAAGCAATCAGCCCCAGCATTTT. Its protein product is CASSPYTGLESNQPQHF.

V gene TRBV6-5 combines with J gene TRBJ1-1; TRBD1 might be the D (5 bases). Germline V lookup: CDR1 MNHEY, CDR2 SVGAGI. The ends were cut back, 2 bases at V and 0 bases at J, with 10 bases in the middle. The CDR3 extends over 15 amino acids. CDR3 region: CASSYAWGLNTEAFF. The DNA of the CDR3 is TGTGCCAGCAGTTACGCTTGGGGACTGAACACTGAAGCTTTCTTT.

The chain joins TRBV5-1 to TRBJ2-7, with D perhaps given as TRBD1 or TRBD2 (6 bases each). The CDR3 extends over 11 amino acids. The germline V gene has CDR1 SGHRS and CDR2 YFSETQ. Trimming took off 7 bases at V and 7 bases at J, with 12 bases between the two ends. CDR3 bases: TGCGCCAGCGGAAGGGGGAGGGAGCAGTACTTC. This sequence encodes CASGRGREQYF.

As regards this clone: The same CDR3 arises from other DNA sequences in this sample as well. The chain employs TRBV7-9 and TRBJ1-1; D is ambiguous. The CDR3 extends over 11 amino acids. Germline CDR1 is SEHNR and CDR2 is FQNEAQ (reference sequence). Between the trimmed V and J ends, which lost 4 bases and 4 bases, there was a span of 4 bases. The CDR3 DNA is TGTGCCAGCAGCTCATCCACTGAAGCTTTCTTT. Translated, it gives CASSSSTEAFF. The full variable domain, with the rest looked up from reference TRBV7-9 and TRBJ1-1, is DTGVSQNPRHKITKRGQNVTFRCDPISEHNRLYWYRQTLGQGPEFLTYFQNEAQLEKSRLLSDRFSAERPKGSFSTLEIQRTEQGDSAMYLCASSSSTEAFFGQGTRLTVV.

This chain joins TRBV25-1 and TRBJ2-5; D gene unclear. The CDR3 is made up of 13 amino acids. The germline V gene has CDR1 MGHDK and CDR2 SYGVNS. V lost 3 bases, J lost 5 bases, and 10 bases lay in between. CDR3 DNA sequence: TGTGCCAGCAGTGAGTTTGGGTCCGAGACCCAGTACTTC. Amino acids: CASSEFGSETQYF.

The chain combines TRBV30 with TRBJ2-5, with 9 bases fitting TRBD1. Per the germline V gene, CDR1 is GTSNPN and CDR2 is SVGIG (reference sequence). This CDR3 contains 15 residues. The J segment lost 5 bases and the V segment lost 2 bases, leaving 9 bases of the junction unmatched. The CDR3 loop is CAWSPGTGTGETQYF. The DNA of the CDR3 is TGTGCCTGGAGTCCCGGGACAGGGACGGGGGAGACCCAGTACTTC.

This clone was seen a handful of times. Other DNA sequences in the same sample also yield this CDR3. V is TRBV21-1 and J is TRBJ2-1; the table calls TRBD1, which could not be checked here. TRBV21-1 is a known pseudogene. The CDR3 is 17 amino acids. The CDR3 DNA reads as TGTGCCAGCAGCAAGATCGAACAGGGTCGGGGCACTAATGAGCAGTTCTTC. Residues: CASSKIEQGRGTNEQFF.

CDR3 DNA sequence: TGTGCCAGCAGCTTAGATGGCAGGGGGAAATACAATGAGCAGTTCTTC. Encoded protein: CASSLDGRGKYNEQFF. The rearrangement uses TRBV7-9 and TRBJ2-1; TRBD1 aligns across 7 bases. The ends lost 1 base at V and 4 bases at J; junction bases unmatched: 7. This CDR3 contains 16 residues. CDR1 is SEHNR, CDR2 FQNEAQ, per germline (reference sequence).

By frequency in the sample, this clone is medium-sized. The genes are TRBV7-9 and TRBJ1-1; D gene uncertain. In germline, CDR1 is SEHNR, CDR2 FQNEAQ (reference sequence). The CDR3 spans 12 residues. V lost 5 bases and J 3 bases, leaving 7 bases between the germline ends. CDR3 protein: CASSRGYTEAFF. CDR3 in DNA: TGTGCCAGCAGCCGGGGATACACTGAAGCTTTCTTT.

The chain links TRBV7-6 to TRBJ1-1; tentatively, D is TRBD1 (6 bases). Trimming cost V 9 bases and J 5 bases, with 16 bases left between them. The CDR3 contains 13 residues. Germline CDR1 reads SGHVS; CDR2 reads FNYEAQ. The CDR3 DNA is TGTGCCAGTCGCGCGGGGGCAGGGACTGAAGCTTTCTTT. It encodes CASRAGAGTEAFF.

This sequence joins TRBV27 and TRBJ2-5; a weak D match, TRBD1 (5 bases). The germline V gene has CDR1 MNHEY and CDR2 SMNVEV (reference sequence). CDR3 length equals 15 residues. V lost 2 bases, J lost 1 base, and 11 bases lay in between. CDR3 nucleotide sequence: TGTGCCAGCAGTTTAATTTGGACACCCCAAGAGACCCAGTACTTC. Residues: CASSLIWTPQETQYF.

This clone was detected a few times. V is TRBV5-1 and J is TRBJ1-2; possibly TRBD1 for D (6 bases). CDR3 length: 15 residues. With 0 bases removed from V and 7 bases from J, the gap between germline ends came to 16 bases. Germline CDR1 is SGHRS and CDR2 is YFSETQ. The CDR3, as DNA: TGCGCCAGCAGCTTGGCATCCGGGGGGCCGATTGGCTACACCTTC. Translated: CASSLASGGPIGYTF. The whole variable domain, filled in from reference TRBV5-1 and TRBJ1-2, reads KAGVTQTPRYLIKTRGQQVTLSCSPISGHRSVSWYQQTPGQGLQFLFEYFSETQRNKGNFPGRFSGRQFSNSRSEMNVSTLELGDSALYLCASSLASGGPIGYTFGSGTRLTVV.

This chain connects TRBV11-2 to TRBJ1-2; tentatively, D is TRBD1 (6 bases). Germline CDR1 SGHAT, CDR2 FQNNGV. This CDR3 comprises 14 residues. Trimming took off 2 bases at V and 7 bases at J, with 14 bases between the two ends. The CDR3 DNA reads as TGTGCCAGCAGCTTACGGGGGGGGCCGGGTGGCTACACCTTC. Its translation: CASSLRGGPGGYTF.